The subject of this entry is one T cell receptor beta chain. Only in-frame clones appear in the TCRdb table, and some are missing; sequencing was by immunoSEQ multiplex PCR. This table holds fewer than 1.4 million clones, around 78% found once. The data derive from a study of shared clonotypes between healthy human individuals. V dropped 1 base and J dropped 0 bases, with 10 bases sitting between them. This CDR3 is built from 15 residues. Germline V gives CDR1 SQVTM, CDR2 ANQGSEA. Healthy HIV-negative adults without recent acute infections or vaccinations served as donors. The origin of this receptor is a man aged 18 to 35 in good health. Some clones in this sample may be carry-over from other donors' samples. Source material: memory CD4+ T cells from PBMCs. The subset was: CD45RA-negative fraction. The chain carries TRBV29-1 and TRBJ2-1; tentative D call: TRBD1 (6 bases). CDR3 in amino acids: CSVEGGLSSYNEQFF. In nucleotides, the CDR3 is TGCAGCGTTGAAGGGGGGCTCTCCTCCTACAATGAGCAGTTCTTC.